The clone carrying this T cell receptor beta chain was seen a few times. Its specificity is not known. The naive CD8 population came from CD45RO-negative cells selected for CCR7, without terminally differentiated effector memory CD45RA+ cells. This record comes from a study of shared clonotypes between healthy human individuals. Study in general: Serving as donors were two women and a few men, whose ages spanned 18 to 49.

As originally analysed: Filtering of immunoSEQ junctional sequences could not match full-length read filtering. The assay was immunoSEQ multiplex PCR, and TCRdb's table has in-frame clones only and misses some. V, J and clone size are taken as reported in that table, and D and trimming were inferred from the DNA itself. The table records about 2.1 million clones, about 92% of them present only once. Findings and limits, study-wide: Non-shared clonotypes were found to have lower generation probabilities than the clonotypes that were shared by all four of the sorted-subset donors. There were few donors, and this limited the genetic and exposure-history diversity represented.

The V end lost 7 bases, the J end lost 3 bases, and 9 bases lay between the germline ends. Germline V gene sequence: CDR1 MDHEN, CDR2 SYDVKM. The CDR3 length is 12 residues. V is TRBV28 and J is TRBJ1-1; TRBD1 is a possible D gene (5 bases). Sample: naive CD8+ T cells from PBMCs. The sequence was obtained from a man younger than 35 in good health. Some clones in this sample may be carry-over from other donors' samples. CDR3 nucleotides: TGTGCCAGCAAGCGCAGGGACACTGAAGCTTTCTTT. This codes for CASKRRDTEAFF.